This T cell receptor beta chain comes out of a study of naive and memory T cell subsets. The CDR3 sequence is 15 residues long. Germline V gene data show CDR1 as SGDLS and CDR2 as YYNGEE. The ends lost 1 base at V and 9 bases at J; junction bases unmatched: 10. Cells stained for CD3, CD4, CD8, CD45RA, CD27 and viability were sorted into four CD45RA/CD27 subsets. An equimolar mix of two oligonucleotides served as the beta constant-region primer for TRBC1 and TRBC2. Four rounds of PCR amplified the ligated cDNA using nested alpha and beta constant-region primers plus SP2. TCRdb redid the calling of the UMI-ligation and nested PCR reads with MiXCR, one entry per CDR3 protein. Of about 120,000 distinct CDR3 sequences in the sample, 36% were seen once.

The receptor was derived from a human donor in good health. Sequenced sample: central memory CD4+ T cells from blood. The gene calls are TRBV9 and TRBJ2-1, with 7 bases that match TRBD2. The CDR3 region is CASSVRDYEGGEQFF. The CDR3, as DNA: TGTGCCAGCAGCGTACGGGACTATGAGGGTGGTGAGCAGTTCTTC.